This T cell receptor (beta chain) is from a study of T cell responses to AZD1222 COVID-19 vaccine. Overall study findings and caveats: Two AZD1222 administrations were followed by greater Spike-specific TCR breadth and depth. Repertoires were obtained solely post-peak T cell response. Seropositive status at baseline applied to only a handful of AZD1222 recipients.

The study pooled second doses at about 4 or about 12 weeks. Repertoires were generated with immunoSEQ multiplex PCR, while TCRdb's copy carries only in-frame clones and drops some. The repertoire includes approximately 52,000 clones, about 91% of them detected once, and 2% to 3% sits in the top ten. Comment on this clone: The target antigen is unknown.

This CDR3 is built from 14 residues. Germline CDR1 and CDR2: MRHNA and SNTAGT. The V and J ends lost 4 bases and 3 bases, in that order; junction bases with no gene match: 2. The genes are TRBV6-4 and TRBJ1-2, with 10 nucleotides matching TRBD1. The sample here was peripheral blood, taken 28 days after the second AZD1222 dose. The TCR sequence derives from an adult who received the AZD1222 COVID-19 vaccine. The CDR3 sequence is CASSATGGDYGYTF. DNA of the CDR3: TGTGCCAGCAGTGCGACAGGGGGCGACTATGGCTACACCTTC.